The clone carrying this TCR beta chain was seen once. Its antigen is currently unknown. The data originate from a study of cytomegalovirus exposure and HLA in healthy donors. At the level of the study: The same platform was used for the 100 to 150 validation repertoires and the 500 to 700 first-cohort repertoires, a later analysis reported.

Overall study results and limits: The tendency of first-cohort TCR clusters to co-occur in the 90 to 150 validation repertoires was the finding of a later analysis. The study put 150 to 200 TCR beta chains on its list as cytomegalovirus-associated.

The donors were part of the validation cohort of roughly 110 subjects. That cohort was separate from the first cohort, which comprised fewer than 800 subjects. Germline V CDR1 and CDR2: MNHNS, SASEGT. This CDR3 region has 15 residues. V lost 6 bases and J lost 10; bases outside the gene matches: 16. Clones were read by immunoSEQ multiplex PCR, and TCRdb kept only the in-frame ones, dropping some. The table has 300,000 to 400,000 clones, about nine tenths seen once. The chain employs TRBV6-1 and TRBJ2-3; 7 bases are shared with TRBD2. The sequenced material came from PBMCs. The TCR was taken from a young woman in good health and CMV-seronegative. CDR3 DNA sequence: TGTGCCAGCAGCTTGGAGCGGGGAACCCACATTGCGCAGTATTTT. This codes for CASSLERGTHIAQYF.